Presented here are 2 T cell receptor beta chains from one specimen sequenced in a study of OX40 agonist ivuxolimab in advanced cancers. Data came from immunoSEQ multiplex PCR; TCRdb stores just in-frame clones and leaves some out. Of about 59,000 clones in the sample, over 70% are singletons; the top ten hold around 0.4%. The source was CD4+ or CD8+ T cells sorted from blood, collected in a trial of the OX40 agonist ivuxolimab. The source is an adult with an advanced solid tumor such as melanoma, head and neck, liver or kidney cancer.

The chain uses TRBV10-3 and TRBJ2-2; the D gene is possibly TRBD2 (5 bases). Germline CDR1 is ENHRY and CDR2 is SYGVKD. Between the trimmed V and J ends, which lost 0 bases and 1 base, there was a span of 15 bases. CDR3 length: 18 amino acids. As DNA, the CDR3 is TGTGCCATCAGTGAGTCGACGGGATTCCTATTGAACACCGGGGAGCTGTTTTTT. It translates to CAISESTGFLLNTGELFF.

The chain links TRBV10-3 to TRBJ2-3; D perhaps matches TRBD2 (6 bases). Germline values: CDR1 ENHRY, CDR2 SYGVKD. This CDR3 spans 15 amino acids. V lost 4 bases, J lost 1 base, and 12 bases lay in between. For the CDR3, the DNA is TGTGCCATCAGTGCCCGACGCGGGGGCACAGATACGCAGTATTTT. Its translation is CAISARRGGTDTQYF.